Each of the 13 T cell receptor beta chains below was sequenced from the same sample in a study of vaccination and CD4 T cells after COVID-19. The treatment was: approximately nine-day PBMC culture with coronavirus spike peptide pools or control peptides (ViraFEST assay). An unexposed donor provided the CD4+ T cells, which were collected before the COVID-19 pandemic (2011-2018). What these receptors recognize is not known. Cultured CD4+ T cell DNA underwent sequencing with the Oncomine TCR Beta short-read assay. Once CD4+ T cells had been cultured, genomic DNA was extracted from them. TCRdb passed the PCR reads through MiXCR, listing each CDR3 protein once. Of approximately 9,700 distinct CDR3 sequences in the sample, around 32% were seen once. The sample taken for sequencing was CD4+ T cells from blood, cultured in vitro. Receptors were obtained from a human donor in good health.

CDR3 sequence (DNA): TGTGCCAGCAGCCTTGGGACGCTGAACACTGAAGCTTTCTTT. Its translation: CASSLGTLNTEAFF. The chain couples TRBV7-2 to TRBJ1-1; tentatively, D is TRBD1 (5 bases). CDR1 is SGHTA and CDR2 is FQGNSA in the germline V gene. V gave up 5 bases and J gave up 0 bases, with 10 bases separating them. CDR3 length: 14 residues.

This clonotype was observed once. The V call is TRBV27, the J call TRBJ2-5; D is possibly TRBD1 or TRBD2 (5 bases each). Germline CDR1 MNHEY, CDR2 SMNVEV (reference sequence). V was trimmed by 5 bases and J by 4 bases, leaving 8 bases between them. The CDR3 contains 12 residues. The CDR3 loop reads CASSKGRETQYF. The CDR3 DNA reads as TGTGCCAGCAGTAAGGGGAGAGAGACCCAGTACTTC.

This clonotype has just a few counts. J is TRBJ1-2 and V is TRBV20-1, with D tentatively TRBD1 (5 bases). This CDR3 is 15 amino acids long. In germline, CDR1 is DFQATT, CDR2 SNEGSKA (reference sequence). Trimming took off 6 bases at V and 8 bases at J, with 25 bases between the two ends. Written as DNA, the CDR3 is TGCAGTGCCCTCCCCAGTGGGGCGCTAGGCTCCGGCTACACCTTC. It translates to CSALPSGALGSGYTF.

The gene calls are TRBV10-3 and TRBJ1-1; no clear D. Germline lookup yields CDR1 ENHRY and CDR2 SYGVKD. The CDR3 totals 14 residues. Trimming took off 7 bases at V and 1 base at J, with 13 bases between the two ends. The CDR3 here is CAINGAPENTEAFF. The CDR3 DNA reads TGTGCCATCAATGGAGCACCCGAGAACACTGAAGCTTTCTTT.

The rearrangement uses TRBV6-1 and TRBJ2-1; D may be TRBD2 (6 bases). This CDR3 contains 15 residues. V lost 4 bases to trimming and J lost 10 bases, with 20 bases between them. Germline assignment: CDR1 MNHNS and CDR2 SASEGT. This CDR3 is CASSGFQRAIGEQFF. The CDR3 DNA sequence: TGTGCCAGCAGTGGGTTCCAGCGGGCCATTGGAGAGCAGTTCTTC.

In this sample, this clonotype turned up a few times. The chain is built from TRBV19 and TRBJ2-4; 8 bases align to TRBD1. CDR3 length: 20 amino acids. The germline V gene encodes CDR1 LNHDA and CDR2 SQIVND (reference sequence). Trimming took 7 bases from V and 1 from J; bases not matched to a gene: 21. The CDR3: CASTTPHSFRGRSAKNIQYF. DNA for the CDR3: TGTGCCAGTACCACACCCCACTCCTTCAGGGGGCGATCGGCCAAAAACATTCAGTACTTC.

V usage is TRBV28 and J usage is TRBJ1-2; tentatively, D is TRBD1 (6 bases). Trimming took off 10 bases at V and 3 bases at J, with 18 bases between the two ends. This CDR3 contains 14 residues. Germline CDR1 reads MDHEN; CDR2 reads SYDVKM. For the CDR3, the DNA is TGTGCCACCAGCCTTGGGGACACATACTATGGCTACACCTTC. It is translated as CATSLGDTYYGYTF.

This clonotype was seen more than once but under ten times. V is TRBV18 and J is TRBJ2-3; possible D gene TRBD1, 6 bases. There are 14 residues in the CDR3. V lost 3 bases and J lost 2, with 9 bases in between. Germline lookup yields CDR1 KGHSH and CDR2 LQKENI. Written as DNA, the CDR3 is TGTGCCAGCTCACCCAGGGGCTCCACAGATACGCAGTATTTT. Protein: CASSPRGSTDTQYF.

The J gene is TRBJ2-3, the V gene TRBV20-1, with D possibly matching TRBD1 (6 bases). V was clipped by 5 bases and J by 5 bases, with 20 bases between them. CDR3 size: 15 residues. The germline CDR1 and CDR2 sequences are DFQATT and SNEGSKA (reference sequence). The chain's CDR3 is CSAPILGGAGDTQYF. The CDR3 DNA reads as TGCAGTGCTCCCATACTAGGGGGAGCCGGAGATACGCAGTATTTT.

The chain uses TRBV19 and TRBJ2-1; 9 bases are a match to TRBD2. The CDR3 consists of 15 residues. The trim removed 5 bases at V and 6 bases at J, leaving 8 bases unmatched. Germline-derived CDR1 and CDR2 are LNHDA and SQIVND (reference sequence). The CDR3 nucleotides read TGTGCCAGTAGTGGGGATCGCGGGAGGGCCAATGAGCAGTTCTTC. It codes for CASSGDRGRANEQFF.

J is TRBJ2-5 and V is TRBV12-3 or TRBV12-4; TRBD2 matches at 13 bases. This CDR3 has 20 residues. With V trimmed by 3 bases and J by 5 bases, 18 bases remained unmatched. CDR3 nucleotides: TGTGCCAGCAGTTTGGGGCTCGGGACTAGCGGGAACCTATCGCGGGAGACCCAGTACTTC. It translates to CASSLGLGTSGNLSRETQYF.

This clonotype was seen more than once but under ten times. The chain is built from TRBV19 and TRBJ1-2, with a tentative D call TRBD1 (5 bases). This CDR3 has 15 residues. Germline-derived CDR1 and CDR2 are LNHDA and SQIVND (reference sequence). V shed 3 bases and J shed 4 bases, with 15 bases lying between them. CDR3: CASSIKRDPLYGYTF. The CDR3 DNA reads TGTGCCAGTAGTATTAAAAGGGACCCCCTCTATGGCTACACCTTC.

This clonotype came up a few times. The chain recombines TRBV7-9 with TRBJ1-1; D possibly corresponds to TRBD1 (5 bases). Germline assignment: CDR1 SEHNR and CDR2 FQNEAQ (reference sequence). Deletions cut 5 bases from V and 4 bases from J, with 23 bases between. This CDR3 is 17 amino acids long. The CDR3 region has the DNA TGTGCCAGCAGCCCCCCGCAAAGGTTGCAGGGAAGCACTGAAGCTTTCTTT. This translates into CASSPPQRLQGSTEAFF.